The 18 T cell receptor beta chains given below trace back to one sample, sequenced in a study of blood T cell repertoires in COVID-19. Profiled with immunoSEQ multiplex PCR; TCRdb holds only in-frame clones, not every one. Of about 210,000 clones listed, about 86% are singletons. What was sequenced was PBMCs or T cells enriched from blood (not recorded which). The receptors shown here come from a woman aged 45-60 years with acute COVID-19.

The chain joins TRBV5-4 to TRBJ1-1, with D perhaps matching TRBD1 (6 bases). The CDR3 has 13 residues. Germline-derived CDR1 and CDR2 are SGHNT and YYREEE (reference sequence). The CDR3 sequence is CASRGGVSTEAFF. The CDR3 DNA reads TGTGCTAGTCGAGGGGGTGTTAGCACTGAAGCTTTCTTT.

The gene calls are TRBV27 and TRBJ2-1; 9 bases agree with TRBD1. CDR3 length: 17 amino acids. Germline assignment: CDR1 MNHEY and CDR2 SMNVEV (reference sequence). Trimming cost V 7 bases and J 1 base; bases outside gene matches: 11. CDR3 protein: CASIRSWGTGSYNEQFF. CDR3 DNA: TGTGCCAGCATTAGAAGTTGGGGGACAGGGTCCTACAATGAGCAGTTCTTC.

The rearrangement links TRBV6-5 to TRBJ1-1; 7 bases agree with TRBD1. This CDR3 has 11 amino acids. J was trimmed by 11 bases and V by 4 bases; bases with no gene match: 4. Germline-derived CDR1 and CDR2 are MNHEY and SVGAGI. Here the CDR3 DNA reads TGTGCCAGCAGTTTTACAGGGGTGGCTTTCTTT. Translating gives CASSFTGVAFF.

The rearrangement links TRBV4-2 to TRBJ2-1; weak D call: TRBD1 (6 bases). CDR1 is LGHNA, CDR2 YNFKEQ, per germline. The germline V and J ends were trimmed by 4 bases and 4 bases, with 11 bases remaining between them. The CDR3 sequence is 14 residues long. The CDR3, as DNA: TGTGCCAGCAGCCTTGGGGGCGGGTACAATGAGCAGTTCTTC. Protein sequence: CASSLGGGYNEQFF.

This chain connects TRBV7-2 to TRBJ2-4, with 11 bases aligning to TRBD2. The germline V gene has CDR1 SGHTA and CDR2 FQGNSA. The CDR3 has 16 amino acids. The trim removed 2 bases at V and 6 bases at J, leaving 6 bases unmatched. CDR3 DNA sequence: TGTGCCAGCAGCTTACTAGCGGGAGGAACGGGAAACATTCAGTACTTC. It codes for CASSLLAGGTGNIQYF.

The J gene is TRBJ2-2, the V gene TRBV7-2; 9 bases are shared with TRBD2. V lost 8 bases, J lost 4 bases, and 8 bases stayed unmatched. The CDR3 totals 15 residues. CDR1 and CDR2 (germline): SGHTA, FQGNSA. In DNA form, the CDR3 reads TGTGCCAGCGGTGGGGCTAGCGGGACCACCGGGGAGCTGTTTTTT. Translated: CASGGASGTTGELFF.

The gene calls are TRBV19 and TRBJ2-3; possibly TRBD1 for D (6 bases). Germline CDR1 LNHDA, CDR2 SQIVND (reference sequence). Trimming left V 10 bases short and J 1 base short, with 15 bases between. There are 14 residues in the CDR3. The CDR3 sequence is CATTPQGRTDTQYF. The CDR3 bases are TGTGCCACCACTCCCCAGGGGCGCACAGATACGCAGTATTTT.

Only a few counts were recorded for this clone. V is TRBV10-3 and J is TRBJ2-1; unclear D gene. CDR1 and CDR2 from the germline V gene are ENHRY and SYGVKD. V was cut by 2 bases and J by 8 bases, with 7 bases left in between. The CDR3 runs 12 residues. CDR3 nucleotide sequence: TGTGCCATCAGTGAGCGTTCGGATGAGCAGTTCTTC. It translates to CAISERSDEQFF.

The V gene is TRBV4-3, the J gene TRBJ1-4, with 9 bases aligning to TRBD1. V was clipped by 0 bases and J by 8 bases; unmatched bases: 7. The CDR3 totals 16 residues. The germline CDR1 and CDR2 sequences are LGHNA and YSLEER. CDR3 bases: TGCGCCAGCAGCCAAGATGCGGGACAGGGACAGGAAAAACTGTTTTTT. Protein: CASSQDAGQGQEKLFF.

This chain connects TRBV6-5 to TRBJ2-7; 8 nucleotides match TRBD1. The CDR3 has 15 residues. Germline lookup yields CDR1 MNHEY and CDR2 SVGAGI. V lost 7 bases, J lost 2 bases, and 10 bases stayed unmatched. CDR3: CASNSDRAGPYEQYF. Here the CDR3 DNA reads TGTGCCAGCAACTCGGACAGGGCCGGACCCTACGAGCAGTACTTC.

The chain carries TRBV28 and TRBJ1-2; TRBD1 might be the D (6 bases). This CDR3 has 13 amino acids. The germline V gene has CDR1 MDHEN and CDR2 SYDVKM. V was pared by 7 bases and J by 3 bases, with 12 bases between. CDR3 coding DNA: TGTGCCAGCATAAAAGGGACATACTATGGCTACACCTTC. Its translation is CASIKGTYYGYTF.

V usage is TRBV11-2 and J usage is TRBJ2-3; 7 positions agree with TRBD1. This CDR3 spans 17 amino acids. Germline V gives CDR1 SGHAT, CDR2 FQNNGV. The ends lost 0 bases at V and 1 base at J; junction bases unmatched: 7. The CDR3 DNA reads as TGTGCCAGCAGCTTAGAGGCTGGGACAGCACGCACAGATACGCAGTATTTT. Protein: CASSLEAGTARTDTQYF.

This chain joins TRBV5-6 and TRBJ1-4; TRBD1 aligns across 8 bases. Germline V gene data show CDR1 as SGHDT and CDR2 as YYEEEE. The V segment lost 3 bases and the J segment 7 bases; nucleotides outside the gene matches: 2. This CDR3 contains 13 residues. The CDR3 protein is CASSSGGFEKLFF. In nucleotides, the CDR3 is TGTGCCAGCAGCTCAGGGGGCTTTGAAAAACTGTTTTTT.

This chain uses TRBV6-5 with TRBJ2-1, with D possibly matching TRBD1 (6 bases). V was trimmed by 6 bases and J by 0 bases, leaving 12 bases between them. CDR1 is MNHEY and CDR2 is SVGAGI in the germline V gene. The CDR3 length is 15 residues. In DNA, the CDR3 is TGTGCCAGCAGCGAGCAGGGGTACTCCTACAATGAGCAGTTCTTC. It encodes CASSEQGYSYNEQFF.

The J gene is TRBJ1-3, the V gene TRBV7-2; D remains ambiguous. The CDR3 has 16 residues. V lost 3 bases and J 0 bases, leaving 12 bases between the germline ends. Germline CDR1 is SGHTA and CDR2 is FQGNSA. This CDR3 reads CASSFGRYSSGNTIYF. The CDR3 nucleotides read TGTGCCAGCAGCTTTGGCAGGTACAGCTCTGGAAACACCATATATTTT.

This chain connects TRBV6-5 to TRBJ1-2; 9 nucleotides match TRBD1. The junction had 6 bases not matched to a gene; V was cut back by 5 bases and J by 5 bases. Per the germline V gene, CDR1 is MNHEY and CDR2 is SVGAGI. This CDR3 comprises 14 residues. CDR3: CASSRGTGSYGYTF. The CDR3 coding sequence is TGTGCCAGCAGTAGAGGGACAGGGTCTTATGGCTACACCTTC.

The CDR3 DNA reads as TGTGCCAGCAGCTTAGAAGAAAAGAGCTCCTACAATGAGCAGTTCTTC. Protein sequence: CASSLEEKSSYNEQFF. This chain uses TRBV11-2 with TRBJ2-1, with D unresolved. The germline V and J ends were trimmed by 0 bases and 0 bases, with 9 bases remaining between them. This CDR3 region has 16 residues. Germline assignment: CDR1 SGHAT and CDR2 FQNNGV.

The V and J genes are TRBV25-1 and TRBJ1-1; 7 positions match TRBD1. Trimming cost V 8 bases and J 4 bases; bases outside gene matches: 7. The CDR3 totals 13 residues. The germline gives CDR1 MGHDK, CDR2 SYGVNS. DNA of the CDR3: TGTGCCAGCCTCCCGCCAGGGGGCACTGAAGCTTTCTTT. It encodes CASLPPGGTEAFF.